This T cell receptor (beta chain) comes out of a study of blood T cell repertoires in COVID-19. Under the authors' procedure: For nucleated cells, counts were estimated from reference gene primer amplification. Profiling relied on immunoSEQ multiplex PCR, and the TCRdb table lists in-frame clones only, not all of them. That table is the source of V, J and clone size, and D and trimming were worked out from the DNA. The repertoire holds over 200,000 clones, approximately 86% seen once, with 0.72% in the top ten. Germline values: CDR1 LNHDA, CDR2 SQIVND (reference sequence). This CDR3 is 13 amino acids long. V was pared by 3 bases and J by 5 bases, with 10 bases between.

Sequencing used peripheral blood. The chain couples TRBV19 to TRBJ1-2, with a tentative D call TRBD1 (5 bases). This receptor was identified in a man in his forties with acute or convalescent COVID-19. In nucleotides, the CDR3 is TGTGCCAGTAGTATGGGGGAGGGGTATGGCTACACCTTC. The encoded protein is CASSMGEGYGYTF.